The rows below give T cell receptor beta chains drawn from one sample of a study of response to subunit inactivated influenza vaccine. One entry per CDR3 protein, called by TCRdb with MiXCR from the RT-PCR reads. Of 450,000 to 550,000 distinct CDR3 sequences in the sample, approximately 24% were seen once. This sample comprised CD4+ T cells sorted from PBMCs, obtained roughly 5 days after vaccination. The receptors were gathered from a man in his fifties or sixties who received an inactivated influenza vaccine. Each CDR3 is given with its conserved first and last residue. D genes are given only for firm matches. Clone size, where shown, is once, few, many, or a class for clones that have expanded.

d_call j_call v_call clone_size cdr3_nt cdr3_aa
NA TRBJ2-3 TRBV28 NA TGTGCCAGCACCCCGCCTAGCACAGATACGCAGTATTTT CASTPPSTDTQYF
NA TRBJ2-5 TRBV5-1 NA TGCGCCAGCAGCTTGGACGGGGCAGTAGGAGAGACCCAGTACTTC CASSLDGAVGETQYF
NA TRBJ1-5 TRBV4-2 few TGTGCCAGCAGCCAAGAGAGGGGTAGCAATCAGCCCCAGCATTTT CASSQERGSNQPQHF
NA TRBJ1-2 TRBV10-2 few TGCGCCAGCAGAGCCGGGGCCGAATATGGCTACACCTTC CASRAGAEYGYTF
NA TRBJ2-1 TRBV7-2 many TGTGCCAGCAGCTTACACAATGAGCAGTTCTTC CASSLHNEQFF
NA TRBJ2-3 TRBV10-3 NA TGTGCCATCAGTGCCAAGGCAGGGGCAGATACGCAGTATTTT CAISAKAGADTQYF
NA TRBJ2-1 TRBV9 many TGTGCCAGCAGCGTGGGAGGGGGCGGCTACAATGAGCAGTTCTTC CASSVGGGGYNEQFF
NA TRBJ2-1 TRBV11-2 few TGTGCCAGCAGTGACGGGACTCCGAGTACAAGGAATGAGCAGTTCTTC CASSDGTPSTRNEQFF
TRBD1 TRBJ1-2 TRBV12-3/TRBV12-4 NA TGTGCCAGCAGTTTCCAACAGGGGTATGGCTACACCTTC CASSFQQGYGYTF
NA TRBJ1-4 TRBV12-3/TRBV12-4 NA TGTGCCAGCCAGGGGTATAATGAAAAACTGTTTTTT CASQGYNEKLFF
NA TRBJ2-5 TRBV5-6 NA TGTGCCAGCAGCGGAAGGACAGCTTGGGAGACCCAGTACTTC CASSGRTAWETQYF
TRBD1 TRBJ2-1 TRBV20-1 few TGCAGTGCTAGACCCGGGGACAGTTACAATGAGCAGTTCTTC CSARPGDSYNEQFF
NA TRBJ2-1 TRBV5-1 few TGCGCCAGCAGCCTAATTGGGGGTAATGAGCAGTTCTTC CASSLIGGNEQFF
NA TRBJ2-7 TRBV3-1 few TGTGCCAGCAGTCTATTATCTGGGTACGAGCAGTACTTC CASSLLSGYEQYF
TRBD2 TRBJ2-3 TRBV4-1 NA TGCGCCAGCAGCCAAGATCCCCCGACTCTAGCGGGGGGGCCCTCCGCAGATACGCAGTATTTT CASSQDPPTLAGGPSADTQYF
NA TRBJ2-7 TRBV12-3/TRBV12-4 few TGTGCCAGCAGCTTGGGTAGGGCCAGGGGATTTTACGAGCAGTACTTC CASSLGRARGFYEQYF
TRBD1 TRBJ2-1 TRBV9 few TGTGCCAGCAGCGCTTCCGGGACAGGGCCCTACAATGAGCAGTTCTTC CASSASGTGPYNEQFF
NA TRBJ1-1 TRBV3-1 few TGTGCCAGCAGCCAAGCACTGAACACTGAAGCTTTCTTT CASSQALNTEAFF
NA TRBJ2-7 TRBV7-2 few TGTGCCAGCAGCTACGAGGCCTACGAGCAGTACTTC CASSYEAYEQYF
NA TRBJ2-1 TRBV5-1 many TGTGCCAGCAGCCAGGGTCAAAGCTCCTACAATGAGCAGTTCTTC CASSQGQSSYNEQFF
NA TRBJ2-4 TRBV7-2 few TGTGCCAGCAGCTGGTCGGAAAACATTCAGTACTTC CASSWSENIQYF
TRBD1 TRBJ2-1 TRBV5-1 NA TGCGCCAGCAGGTCAGGGGGCGAGTACAATGAGCAGTTCTTC CASRSGGEYNEQFF
TRBD2 TRBJ2-1 TRBV7-7 few TGTGCTAGCAGCTTAGTCCCTAGCGGGGGCAATGAGCAGTTCTTC CASSLVPSGGNEQFF
NA TRBJ2-1 TRBV6-1 NA TGTGCCAGCATCCCGGGGGGACAGCGGACCTACAATGAGCAGTTCTTC CASIPGGQRTYNEQFF
NA TRBJ1-5 TRBV28 NA TGTGCCAGCAGTCTCCAAATAGGGTACGGTCAGCCCCAGCATTTT CASSLQIGYGQPQHF
NA TRBJ2-2 TRBV25-1 few TGTGCCAGCCACTCAAGGTTGGGGACCGGGGAGCTGTTTTTT CASHSRLGTGELFF
TRBD1 TRBJ2-7 TRBV7-2 NA TGTGCCAGCAGCTTAGACAGGGGCGCTTTCGAGCAGTACTTC CASSLDRGAFEQYF
TRBD1 TRBJ1-6 TRBV19 few TGTGCCAGTAGAACGACAGGGGGAAAATCACCCCTCCACTTT CASRTTGGKSPLHF
TRBD2 TRBJ2-7 TRBV20-1 NA TGCTGTGCTAGAGATTTAGCGGGAGGGAATGACTACTACGAGCAGTACTTC CCARDLAGGNDYYEQYF
NA TRBJ1-4 TRBV12-3/TRBV12-4 NA TGTGCCAGCCGAAAGTTGACAGCCCGTTTTGAAAAACTGTTTTTT CASRKLTARFEKLFF
TRBD2 TRBJ2-1 TRBV20-1 NA TGCAGTGCCGCTAGCGGGAGAAGTGATGAGCAGTTCTTC CSAASGRSDEQFF
NA TRBJ2-1 TRBV12-3/TRBV12-4 NA TGTGCCAGCAGTCAAATAGCGGCGTACAATGAGCAGTTCTTC CASSQIAAYNEQFF